This section outlines one TCR beta chain sequence together with its context. Germline V gene sequence: CDR1 SGHVS, CDR2 FNYEAQ. The CDR3 has 16 residues. The germline V and J ends were trimmed by 1 base and 6 bases, with 16 bases remaining between them. The source of the sample is a study of control samples from healthy donors and cancer patients. Using immunoSEQ multiplex PCR, the repertoire was profiled, and TCRdb retains in-frame clones only, with some absent. The sample records under 150,000 clones, about 89% being singletons. Sequences were obtained from blood. This chain uses TRBV7-6 with TRBJ2-1, with D hard to call. This receptor was identified in a man aged 25 to 40 in good health. CDR3 protein: CASSLVSSPRSNEQFF. CDR3 sequence (DNA): TGTGCCAGCAGCTTAGTGTCTTCCCCCCGATCCAATGAGCAGTTCTTC.